These 23 T cell receptor beta chains were sequenced from one sample in a study of beta chain features in type 1 diabetes. cDNA synthesis used the whole RNA isolate, giving expressed TCRB sequences. The data were produced by immunoSEQ multiplex PCR, yet TCRdb's version contains in-frame clones alone and is incomplete. The table records about 660,000 clones, more than 13% of them present only once. General study results and limits: TCRB CDR3 length was moderately but significantly reduced in all four CD4+ subsets of Type 1 diabetes patients.

What these receptors recognize is not known. The sample taken for sequencing was naive CD4+ T cells from blood. All receptors derive from a man between 18 and 29 years old with type 1 diabetes.

The chain joins TRBV5-1 to TRBJ1-5; D is unresolved. In germline, CDR1 is SGHRS, CDR2 YFSETQ. This CDR3 contains 15 residues. The V gene lost 0 bases and the J gene lost 2 bases, with 9 bases spanning the gap. The chain's CDR3 is CASSLASGGNQPQHF. The CDR3 DNA reads as TGCGCCAGCAGCTTGGCGTCTGGGGGCAATCAGCCCCAGCATTTT.

This clone was recorded a few times. V is TRBV2 and J is TRBJ2-5, with D perhaps matching TRBD1 (5 bases). Germline V gives CDR1 SNHLY, CDR2 FYNNEI. V was trimmed by 10 bases and J by 3 bases, leaving 12 bases between them. This CDR3 comprises 12 residues. CDR3: CAIREGEETQYF. The CDR3 region has the DNA TGTGCCATCAGAGAAGGGGAAGAGACCCAGTACTTC.

This chain links TRBV28 with TRBJ1-2; a possible D gene is TRBD1 (6 bases). The CDR3 length is 15 residues. Germline V gene sequence: CDR1 MDHEN, CDR2 SYDVKM. Deletions cut 6 bases from V and 8 bases from J, with 22 bases between. CDR3 amino acids: CASSGGQQGPEGYTF. The CDR3 DNA follows: TGTGCCAGCAGCGGAGGACAGCAAGGCCCTGAGGGCTACACCTTC.

The gene calls are TRBV2 and TRBJ1-1; 8 nucleotides line up with TRBD1. V was clipped by 7 bases and J by 5 bases; unmatched bases: 6. Germline V gives CDR1 SNHLY, CDR2 FYNNEI. CDR3 length equals 13 residues. The CDR3 sequence: CASKDRGNTEAFF. In nucleotides, the CDR3 is TGTGCCAGCAAAGACAGGGGAAATACTGAAGCTTTCTTT.

This clone was seen a handful of times. CDR3 nucleotides: TGTGCCAGGTTAAGACAGGGAATTGATGGGGCCAACGTCCTGACTTTC. Translated: CARLRQGIDGANVLTF. The chain couples TRBV27 to TRBJ2-6, with 7 bases lining up with TRBD1. CDR3 length: 16 residues. The trim removed 9 bases at V and 3 bases at J, leaving 11 bases unmatched. Germline V gene sequence: CDR1 MNHEY, CDR2 SMNVEV (reference sequence). The full variable domain, rest sourced from reference TRBV27 and TRBJ2-6, is EAQVTQNPRYLITVTGKKLTVTCSQNMNHEYMSWYRQDPGLGLRQIYYSMNVEVTDKGDVPEGYKVSRKEKRNFPLILESPSPNQTSLYFCARLRQGIDGANVLTFGAGSRLTVL.

The rearrangement uses TRBV4-3 and TRBJ2-2; D unresolved. With 0 bases removed from V and 4 bases from J, the gap between germline ends came to 9 bases. Per germline, CDR1 LGHNA and CDR2 YSLEER. The CDR3 sequence is 15 residues long. The CDR3 loop is CASSQESGFTGELFF. The CDR3 nucleotides read TGCGCCAGCAGCCAAGAATCAGGTTTCACCGGGGAGCTGTTTTTT.

V is TRBV25-1 and J is TRBJ1-2, with no clear D. Germline CDR1 and CDR2: MGHDK and SYGVNS. V gave up 6 bases and J gave up 2 bases, with 13 bases separating them. The CDR3 extends over 14 amino acids. The CDR3 sequence: CASSPDGRNYGYTF. The CDR3 coding sequence is TGTGCCAGCAGCCCCGATGGGAGGAACTATGGCTACACCTTC.

With regard to this clone: Additional DNA sequences in this sample encode the identical CDR3. J is TRBJ2-2 and V is TRBV19; D is possibly TRBD1 (6 bases). V was trimmed by 6 bases and J by 5 bases, leaving 13 bases between them. Germline CDR1 reads LNHDA; CDR2 reads SQIVND (reference sequence). The CDR3 is 14 amino acids. The CDR3 loop reads CASSPDSGTGELFF. CDR3 coding DNA: TGTGCCAGTAGCCCGGACAGTGGGACCGGGGAGCTGTTTTTT. The complete variable domain, with remaining parts taken from reference TRBV19 and TRBJ2-2, reads DGGITQSPKYLFRKEGQNVTLSCEQNLNHDAMYWYRQDPGQGLRLIYYSQIVNDFQKGDIAEGYSVSREKKESFPLTVTSAQKNPTAFYLCASSPDSGTGELFFGEGSRLTVL.

The V gene is TRBV10-3, the J gene TRBJ1-1, with D unclear. Germline V lookup: CDR1 ENHRY, CDR2 SYGVKD. The CDR3 extends over 12 amino acids. V was clipped by 6 bases and J by 6 bases, with 11 bases between them. The CDR3 loop reads CAIRKRESEAFF. CDR3 DNA sequence: TGTGCCATCAGGAAAAGGGAATCTGAAGCTTTCTTT.

The chain links TRBV2 to TRBJ1-1; no clear D gene. V shed 4 bases and J shed 0 bases, with 6 bases lying between them. In germline, CDR1 is SNHLY, CDR2 FYNNEI. The CDR3 has 13 residues. CDR3 residues: CASSANVNTEAFF. CDR3 bases: TGTGCCAGCAGTGCTAATGTGAACACTGAAGCTTTCTTT. The variable domain in full, with the rest retrieved from reference TRBV2 and TRBJ1-1, is EPEVTQTPSHQVTQMGQEVILRCVPISNHLYFYWYRQILGQKVEFLVSFYNNEISEKSEIFDDQFSVERPDGSNFTLKIRSTKLEDSAMYFCASSANVNTEAFFGQGTRLTVV.

V and J are TRBV11-2 and TRBJ2-5; TRBD1 agrees at 8 bases. The germline CDR1 and CDR2 sequences are SGHAT and FQNNGV. Germline trimming cut 5 bases from V and 4 bases from J; bases unmatched to any gene: 3. This CDR3 spans 13 amino acids. The CDR3 region is CASSLGQGETQYF. The CDR3 DNA reads as TGTGCCAGCAGCCTAGGACAGGGAGAGACCCAGTACTTC.

In its sample, this clone was seen a few times. The chain has TRBV29-1 and TRBJ1-4; maybe TRBD1 (6 bases). The CDR3 extends over 14 amino acids. Trimming pared 6 bases from V and 5 bases from J, leaving 16 bases between. Germline V gives CDR1 SQVTM, CDR2 ANQGSEA. CDR3 loop: CSVVATGRNEKLFF. The DNA for the CDR3 is TGCAGCGTAGTCGCAACAGGGAGGAATGAAAAACTGTTTTTT. Together with reference TRBV29-1 and TRBJ1-4, the CDR3 gives the full variable domain: SAVISQKPSRDICQRGTSLTIQCQVDSQVTMMFWYRQQPGQSLTLIATANQGSEATYESGFVIDKFPISRPNLTFSTLTVSNMSPEDSSIYLCSVVATGRNEKLFFGSGTQLSVL.

This clone was picked up a small number of times. The chain has TRBV5-1 and TRBJ2-2; D is undetermined. Per the germline V gene, CDR1 is SGHRS and CDR2 is YFSETQ. V lost 0 bases and J 7 bases, leaving 7 bases between the germline ends. The CDR3 loop spans 13 amino acids. The CDR3 DNA reads as TGCGCCAGCAGCTTGGCCGTGGGCGGGGAGCTGTTTTTT. As protein: CASSLAVGGELFF.

The chain employs TRBV27 and TRBJ2-1; TRBD2 matches 7 bases. J was trimmed by 4 bases and V by 8 bases; bases with no gene match: 11. The CDR3 contains 15 residues. Germline V lookup: CDR1 MNHEY, CDR2 SMNVEV (reference sequence). The CDR3 protein is CASGEGTKSYNEQFF. As DNA, the CDR3 is TGTGCCAGCGGCGAGGGGACTAAGTCTTACAATGAGCAGTTCTTC.

Turning to this clone: Other DNA sequences in the same sample also yield this CDR3. The J gene is TRBJ2-3, the V gene TRBV5-1, with D hard to call. The CDR3 is 14 residues long. Germline V lookup: CDR1 SGHRS, CDR2 YFSETQ. Trimming removed 3 bases from V and 0 bases from J, with 8 bases in between. This CDR3 reads CASSSTASTDTQYF. CDR3 bases: TGCGCCAGCAGCTCTACGGCTAGCACAGATACGCAGTATTTT.

The V call is TRBV5-6, the J call TRBJ1-1, with 7 positions matching TRBD1. The germline CDR1 and CDR2 sequences are SGHDT and YYEEEE. After removal of 4 bases from V and 1 base from J, the junction contained 7 bases not matched to a gene. The CDR3 covers 15 residues. CDR3 region: CASSQETGSNTEAFF. Written as DNA, the CDR3 is TGTGCCAGCAGCCAAGAGACAGGGTCGAACACTGAAGCTTTCTTT.

Only a few counts were recorded for this clone. V and J are TRBV29-1 and TRBJ2-3; TRBD1 aligns across 10 bases. V dropped 3 bases and J dropped 2; count of bases not matched to a gene: 5. This CDR3 is built from 15 residues. From germline, CDR1 is SQVTM and CDR2 ANQGSEA. The CDR3 loop is CSVDPGQGFTDTQYF. CDR3 sequence (DNA): TGCAGCGTTGACCCGGGACAGGGGTTCACAGATACGCAGTATTTT.

The chain is built from TRBV6-5 and TRBJ2-7; perhaps TRBD1 as D (6 bases). Germline CDR1 reads MNHEY; CDR2 reads SVGAGI. The CDR3 sequence is 15 residues long. V lost 0 bases and J 3 bases, leaving 12 bases between the germline ends. CDR3 DNA sequence: TGTGCCAGCAGTTACTCAAGGGACATCGTCTACGAGCAGTACTTC. Translated, it gives CASSYSRDIVYEQYF.

The V and J genes are TRBV2 and TRBJ2-1; D ambiguous. Trimming removed 6 bases at V and 5 bases at J, with 11 bases between. Germline V gene lookup returns CDR1 SNHLY and CDR2 FYNNEI. This CDR3 spans 13 amino acids. Here the CDR3 reads CASRRGPDNEQFF. DNA of the CDR3: TGTGCCAGCAGGCGCGGCCCCGACAATGAGCAGTTCTTC.

CDR3 bases: TGTGCCAGCAGCGTACGTAACTATGGCTACACCTTC. It translates to CASSVRNYGYTF. The chain joins TRBV9 to TRBJ1-2; the D is unclear. The CDR3 extends over 12 amino acids. Between the trimmed V and J ends, which lost 1 base and 1 base, there was a span of 2 bases. Germline assignment: CDR1 SGDLS and CDR2 YYNGEE.

This chain links TRBV5-6 with TRBJ1-2; D remains unclear. Germline V gene sequence: CDR1 SGHDT, CDR2 YYEEEE. The CDR3 contains 12 residues. V was shortened by 4 bases and J by 4 bases, with 8 bases between the two germline ends. Here the CDR3 DNA reads TGTGCCAGCAGCCGCCGGATCTATGGCTACACCTTC. Encoded protein: CASSRRIYGYTF.

This clone appeared a few times. The gene calls are TRBV6-4 and TRBJ2-1; possibly TRBD2 for D (6 bases). This CDR3 spans 15 amino acids. CDR1 and CDR2 (germline): MRHNA, SNTAGT. V dropped 6 bases and J dropped 0 bases, with 12 bases sitting between them. The CDR3 loop reads CASRPSASSYNEQFF. CDR3 bases: TGTGCCAGCAGACCTAGCGCGAGCTCCTACAATGAGCAGTTCTTC.

In its sample, this clone was seen a few times. The rearrangement uses TRBV29-1 and TRBJ2-5; perhaps TRBD2 as D (5 bases). The CDR3 runs to 15 residues. V lost 5 bases and J 5 bases, leaving 21 bases between the germline ends. Germline loops: CDR1 SQVTM, CDR2 ANQGSEA. CDR3 coding DNA: TGCAGCGTTAGCCGAAGCGGCCTTACGAGGGAGACCCAGTACTTC. Its protein product is CSVSRSGLTRETQYF.